The rows below give T cell receptor beta chains drawn from one sample of a study of regulatory T cells in long-lasting Graves disease. TCRdb reprocessed the multiplex PCR reads with MiXCR, giving one entry per CDR3 protein. The sample yields approximately 290,000 distinct CDR3 sequences, 20% to 25% seen once. Material: peripheral blood mononuclear cells (PBMCs), obtained when the disease was refractory, from a patient treated with antithyroid drugs. Receptors originate from a female donor with Graves disease. CDR3s include the opening cysteine and the closing phenylalanine or tryptophan. The D gene is left open where the match is weak. The size entry is marked missing in some rows and otherwise reads once, few, many or a size class.

CDR3	DNA	D	V	J	size
CASSESLTQETQYF	TGCGCCAGCAGTGAGTCTCTTACCCAAGAGACCCAGTACTTC	NA	TRBV10-1	TRBJ2-5	NA
CSAAREWEQYF	TGCAGTGCCGCGCGGGAGTGGGAGCAGTACTTC	TRBD2	TRBV20-1	TRBJ2-7	few
CASSLDPVETQYF	TGTGCCAGCAGCTTGGATCCGGTAGAGACCCAGTACTTC	NA	TRBV7-2	TRBJ2-5	many
CASSPNRDRAYNEQFF	TGTGCCAGCAGTCCCAACCGGGACAGGGCTTACAATGAGCAGTTCTTC	TRBD1	TRBV28	TRBJ2-1	NA
CAISAAGTTYEQYF	TGTGCCATCAGTGCGGCAGGAACTACCTACGAGCAGTACTTC	NA	TRBV10-3	TRBJ2-7	few
CASSLNGRANTDTQYF	TGTGCCAGCAGCTTGAACGGGAGGGCCAACACAGATACGCAGTATTTT	TRBD2	TRBV7-2	TRBJ2-3	NA
CASSLALAGGPPSYEQYF	TGTGCCAGCAGCTTAGCACTAGCGGGAGGCCCCCCCTCCTACGAGCAGTACTTC	TRBD2	TRBV13	TRBJ2-7	many
CASSHRLALAYEQYF	TGTGCCAGCAGTCACCGGCTAGCTTTGGCCTACGAGCAGTACTTC	NA	TRBV6-1	TRBJ2-7	many
CASSDAGVGSSPLHF	TGTGCCAGCAGTGACGCTGGGGTTGGTTCCTCACCCCTCCACTTT	NA	TRBV6-2/TRBV6-3	TRBJ1-6	NA
CASSTPAGATNEKLFF	TGTGCCAGTAGTACCCCTGCAGGGGCGACTAATGAAAAACTGTTTTTT	NA	TRBV19	TRBJ1-4	NA
CASSYSPRAGEVTGELFF	TGTGCCAGCAGTTACTCGCCGAGGGCGGGAGAGGTTACCGGGGAGCTGTTTTTT	TRBD2	TRBV6-6	TRBJ2-2	many
CAWSPDNIQYF	TGTGCCTGGAGTCCTGACAACATTCAGTACTTC	NA	TRBV30	TRBJ2-4	few
CSVAPGQFYEQYF	TGCAGTGTGGCCCCGGGACAGTTCTACGAGCAGTACTTC	TRBD1	TRBV20-1	TRBJ2-7	many
CASSPRPDRRSGYTF	TGTGCCAGCAGCCCTCGCCCGGACAGGAGATCTGGCTACACCTTC	TRBD1	TRBV11-1	TRBJ1-2	few
CASSRSGGDEQYF	TGTGCCAGCAGTCGGTCCGGGGGCGACGAGCAGTACTTC	NA	TRBV28	TRBJ2-7	many
CASSSGSRAYEQYF	TGTGCCAGTAGTAGCGGCTCACGTGCCTACGAGCAGTACTTC	NA	TRBV27	TRBJ2-7	many
CASGGALADTQYF	TGTGCCAGCGGCGGGGCCTTAGCAGATACGCAGTATTTT	NA	TRBV12-3/TRBV12-4	TRBJ2-3	NA
CASSLVPGRSVF	TGTGCCAGCAGCCTTGTTCCGGGACGGTCGGTTTTT	NA	TRBV5-8	TRBJ1-3	few
CASSQVGARTEAFF	TGTGCCAGCAGCCAAGTAGGGGCGCGGACTGAAGCTTTCTTT	NA	TRBV4-2	TRBJ1-1	NA
CASSGASSGAYEQYF	TGTGCCAGCAGTGGAGCGTCTAGCGGGGCGTACGAGCAGTACTTC	TRBD2	TRBV6-1	TRBJ2-7	NA
CASSATGAYNEQFF	TGTGCCAGCAGTGCCACCGGGGCCTACAATGAGCAGTTCTTC	NA	TRBV28	TRBJ2-1	once
CASSSPDSSNQPQHF	TGTGCCAGCAGTTCACCGGACAGTAGCAATCAGCCCCAGCATTTT	NA	TRBV12-3/TRBV12-4	TRBJ1-5	many
CASSLTGRTEAFF	TGTGCCAGCAGTTTAACCGGTCGTACTGAAGCTTTCTTT	NA	TRBV18	TRBJ1-1	many
CASAPTGNYGYTF	TGTGCCAGCGCTCCGACAGGGAACTATGGCTACACCTTC	TRBD1	TRBV27	TRBJ1-2	many
CAWSTGTGGYQPQHF	TGTGCCTGGAGTACCGGGACAGGGGGCTATCAGCCCCAGCATTTT	TRBD1	TRBV30	TRBJ1-5	NA
CSARPRTGGATFAQYF	TGCAGTGCTAGGCCCCGTACAGGGGGCGCGACTTTTGCGCAGTATTTT	TRBD1	TRBV20-1	TRBJ2-3	NA
CASTPPGVTDTQYF	TGTGCCAGCACCCCACCGGGGGTCACAGATACGCAGTATTTT	NA	TRBV7-2	TRBJ2-3	once
CASRATGQGFYEQYF	TGTGCCAGCAGGGCGACGGGACAGGGTTTTTACGAGCAGTACTTC	TRBD1	TRBV12-3/TRBV12-4	TRBJ2-7	few
CASSFTSGNGETQYF	TGCGCCAGCAGCTTTACCAGCGGGAACGGAGAGACCCAGTACTTC	TRBD2	TRBV5-1	TRBJ2-5	few
CASSFWREGGDTQYF	TGTGCCAGCAGTTTTTGGCGGGAGGGAGGAGATACGCAGTATTTT	TRBD2	TRBV27	TRBJ2-3	NA
CSARVEAKNIQYF	TGCAGTGCTAGAGTTGAAGCCAAAAACATTCAGTACTTC	NA	TRBV20-1	TRBJ2-4	NA
CATSWERYSNQPQHF	TGTGCCACCAGTTGGGAGCGGTATAGCAATCAGCCCCAGCATTTT	NA	TRBV15	TRBJ1-5	few
CASSQGQGDYEQYF	TGTGCCAGCAGCCAGGGACAGGGAGATTACGAGCAGTACTTC	TRBD1	TRBV14	TRBJ2-7	NA
CATKGDRGNSYEQYF	TGTGCCACAAAGGGGGACAGGGGGAATTCCTACGAGCAGTACTTC	TRBD1	TRBV10-3	TRBJ2-7	many
CAWAPGSTEAFF	TGTGCCTGGGCCCCAGGGTCCACTGAAGCTTTCTTT	NA	TRBV30	TRBJ1-1	NA
CAWTGAYEQYF	TGTGCCTGGACAGGGGCCTACGAGCAGTACTTC	NA	TRBV30	TRBJ2-7	many
CASSSTWTDYEQYF	TGTGCCAGCAGCTCGACCTGGACGGATTACGAGCAGTACTTC	NA	TRBV27	TRBJ2-7	NA